The clone carrying this T cell receptor beta chain appeared a few times. TCRdb re-analysed the RACE reads in MiXCR, keeping a single row per CDR3 protein. The sample has roughly 180,000 distinct CDR3 sequences, more than 20% seen once. Described time point: patch test 1, 2 weeks after DPC sensitization. Treatment described: therapeutic diphenylcyclopropenone sensitization with weekly scalp DPC. This sample is drawn from a study of human T cells and chemical hapten exposure. Study-wide context: The use of 2% DPC on 2 cm by 2 cm of upper inner arm skin constituted sensitization.

The germline gives CDR1 KGHSH, CDR2 LQKENI. The CDR3 has 17 amino acids. The V end was cut by 2 bases, the J end by 3 bases, with 19 bases between. This receptor was taken from a woman between 50 and 59 years old with alopecia areata. Some clones in this sample may be carry-over from other donors' samples. The chain links TRBV18 to TRBJ1-2; a possible D gene is TRBD1 (5 bases). The input for sequencing was whole blood, taken in connection with sensitization to the hapten diphenylcyclopropenone (DPC). The CDR3 is CASSPWLIGALDYGYTF. In DNA, the CDR3 is TGTGCCAGCTCACCATGGCTAATCGGGGCTCTAGACTATGGCTACACCTTC.